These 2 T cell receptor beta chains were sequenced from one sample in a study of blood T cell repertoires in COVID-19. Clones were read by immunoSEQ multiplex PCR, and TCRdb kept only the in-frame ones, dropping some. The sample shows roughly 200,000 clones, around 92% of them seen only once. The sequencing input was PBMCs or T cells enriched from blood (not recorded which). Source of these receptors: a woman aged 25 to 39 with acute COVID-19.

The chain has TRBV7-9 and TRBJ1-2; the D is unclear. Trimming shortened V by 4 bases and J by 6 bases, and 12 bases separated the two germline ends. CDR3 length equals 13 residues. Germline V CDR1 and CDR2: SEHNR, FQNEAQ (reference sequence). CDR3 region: CASSWRREDGYTF. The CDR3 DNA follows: TGTGCCAGCAGCTGGAGGAGGGAGGATGGCTACACCTTC.

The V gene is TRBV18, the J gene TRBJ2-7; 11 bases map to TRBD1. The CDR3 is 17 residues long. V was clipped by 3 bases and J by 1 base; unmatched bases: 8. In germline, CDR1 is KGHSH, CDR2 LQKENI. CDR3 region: CASSPRLGQGASYEQYF. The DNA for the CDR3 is TGTGCCAGCTCACCCCGACTAGGACAGGGGGCTTCCTACGAGCAGTACTTC.